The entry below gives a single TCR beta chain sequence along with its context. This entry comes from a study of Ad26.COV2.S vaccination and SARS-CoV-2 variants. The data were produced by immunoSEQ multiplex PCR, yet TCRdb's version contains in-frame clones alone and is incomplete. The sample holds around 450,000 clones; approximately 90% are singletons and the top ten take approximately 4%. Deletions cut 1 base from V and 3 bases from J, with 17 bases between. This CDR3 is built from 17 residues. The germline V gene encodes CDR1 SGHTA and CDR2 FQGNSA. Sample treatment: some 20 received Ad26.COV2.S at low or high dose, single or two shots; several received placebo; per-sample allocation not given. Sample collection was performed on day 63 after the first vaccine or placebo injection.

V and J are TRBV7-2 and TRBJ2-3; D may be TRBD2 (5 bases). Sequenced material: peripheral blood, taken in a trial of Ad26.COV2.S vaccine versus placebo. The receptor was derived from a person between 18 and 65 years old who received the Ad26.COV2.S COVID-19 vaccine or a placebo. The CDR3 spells CASSLVKLVWRTDTQYF. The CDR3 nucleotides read TGTGCCAGCAGCTTAGTTAAACTAGTGTGGCGTACAGATACGCAGTATTTT.